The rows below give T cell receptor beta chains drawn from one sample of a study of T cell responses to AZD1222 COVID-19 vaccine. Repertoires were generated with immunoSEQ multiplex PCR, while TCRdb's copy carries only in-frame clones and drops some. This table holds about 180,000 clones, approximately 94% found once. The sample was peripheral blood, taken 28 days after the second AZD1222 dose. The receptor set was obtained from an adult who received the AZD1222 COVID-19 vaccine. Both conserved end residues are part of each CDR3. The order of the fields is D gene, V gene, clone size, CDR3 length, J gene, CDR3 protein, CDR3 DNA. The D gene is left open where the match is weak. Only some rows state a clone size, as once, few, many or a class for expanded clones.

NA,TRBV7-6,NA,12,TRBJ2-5,CASSLGQETQYF,TGTGCCAGCAGCTTAGGCCAAGAGACCCAGTACTTC
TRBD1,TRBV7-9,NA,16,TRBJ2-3,CASSPTKQGTTDTQYF,TGTGCCAGCAGCCCAACGAAACAGGGGACCACAGATACGCAGTATTTT
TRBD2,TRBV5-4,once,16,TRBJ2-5,CASTPSGLARQETQYF,TGTGCCAGCACCCCTTCCGGACTAGCGCGACAAGAGACCCAGTACTTC
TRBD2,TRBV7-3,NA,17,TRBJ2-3,CASSLGLAGGFADTQYF,TGTGCCAGCAGCCTGGGACTAGCGGGAGGTTTTGCAGATACGCAGTATTTT
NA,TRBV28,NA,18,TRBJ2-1,CASQTWEYRDSLYNEQFF,TGTGCCAGCCAAACTTGGGAGTACCGGGACTCACTGTACAATGAGCAGTTCTTC
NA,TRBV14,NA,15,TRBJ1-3,CASSQVRSFPRTIYF,TGTGCCAGCAGCCAAGTCCGTTCTTTTCCCAGGACCATATATTTT
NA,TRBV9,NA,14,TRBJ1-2,CASSVARGSYGYTF,TGTGCCAGCAGCGTAGCTAGGGGGTCTTATGGCTACACCTTC
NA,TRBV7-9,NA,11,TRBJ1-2,CASSLNYGYTF,TGTGCCAGCAGCTTAAACTATGGCTACACCTTC
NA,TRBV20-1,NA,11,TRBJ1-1,CSARDETEAFF,TGCAGTGCTAGGGATGAAACTGAAGCTTTCTTT
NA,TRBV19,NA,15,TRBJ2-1,CASRIQSNPYNEQFF,TGTGCCAGTCGCATCCAGAGTAACCCCTACAATGAGCAGTTCTTC
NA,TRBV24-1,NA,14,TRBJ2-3,CATSDPFRGDTQYF,TGTGCCACCAGTGATCCCTTTCGCGGGGATACGCAGTATTTT
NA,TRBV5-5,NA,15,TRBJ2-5,CASSLTWRNQETQYF,TGTGCCAGCAGCCTTACATGGCGGAATCAAGAGACCCAGTACTTC